This T cell receptor beta chain was captured in a study of blood T cell repertoires in COVID-19. The protocol was immunoSEQ multiplex PCR, while the TCRdb copy is restricted to in-frame clones and leaves out a portion. The sample yields about 120,000 clones, around 88% seen once. Germline CDR1 is MNHEY and CDR2 is SVGAGI. The V end lost 2 bases, the J end lost 0 bases, and 8 bases lay between the germline ends. CDR3 length: 16 amino acids. The TCR was taken from a middle-aged man with acute or convalescent COVID-19. Sequencing input: peripheral blood. The V and J genes are TRBV6-5 and TRBJ1-6; D gene ambiguous. CDR3 DNA: TGTGCCAGCAGTTACCGGGAGGGCTCCTATAATTCACCCCTCCACTTT. Translated: CASSYREGSYNSPLHF.